Listed below are T cell receptor beta chains from one sample, sequenced in a study of cytotoxic CD8 clonotypes in ibrutinib-treated CLL. TCRdb's table, derived via immunoSEQ multiplex PCR, lists solely in-frame clones and lacks some. The sample has over 110,000 clones, 80% to 95% seen once. Sample: PBMCs, taken after 12 months of ibrutinib treatment. Every receptor here comes from a human donor with chronic lymphocytic leukemia. The conserved cysteine and the conserved F or W are not part of the CDR3 here.

TRBV10-3	TRBJ2-7	AIRQGDRTEAQY
TRBV6-5	TRBJ1-1	ASSRMDSNTEAF
TRBV6-5	TRBJ1-1	ASALERNTEAF
TRBV14	TRBJ2-3	ASSHLTGADTQY
TRBV30	TRBJ1-4	AWSPREKLF
TRBV7-8	TRBJ2-7	ASSASGSGPYEQY
TRBV29-1	TRBJ1-2	SVTPGQGWENYGYT
TRBV7-9	TRBJ2-1	ASSLAGGRENEQF
TRBV19	TRBJ2-2	ASNPLEGELF
TRBV9	TRBJ2-1	ASSVALAGSYNEQF
TRBV2	TRBJ2-7	ASSEDSYSYEQY
TRBV7-9	TRBJ2-7	ASSSYVAGEGEQY
TRBV7-3	TRBJ2-1	ASSLGHTLTGEQF
TRBV4-1	TRBJ2-1	ASTRGGTHSYNEQF
TRBV7-3	TRBJ1-1	ASSLTEQLNTEAF
TRBV25-1	TRBJ2-7	ASSAVPGQGALEQY
TRBV19	TRBJ2-7	ASSIFGPNRYEQY
TRBV9	TRBJ2-1	ASSVGSNPSNEQF
TRBV19	TRBJ2-3	ASSIALAGADTQY
TRBV30	TRBJ2-7	AWSVDGGISYEQY
TRBV18	TRBJ2-7	ASSADRIGYEQY
TRBV6-6	TRBJ2-2	ASSFSTPGSTGELF
TRBV2	TRBJ2-1	ASRGELGNEQF
TRBV19	TRBJ2-1	ASRITAGIRNEQF
TRBV4-1	TRBJ1-3	ASSQDGHYSGNTIY
TRBV5-1	TRBJ2-3	ASSSEVERDTQY
TRBV28	TRBJ1-1	ATFRGNTEAF